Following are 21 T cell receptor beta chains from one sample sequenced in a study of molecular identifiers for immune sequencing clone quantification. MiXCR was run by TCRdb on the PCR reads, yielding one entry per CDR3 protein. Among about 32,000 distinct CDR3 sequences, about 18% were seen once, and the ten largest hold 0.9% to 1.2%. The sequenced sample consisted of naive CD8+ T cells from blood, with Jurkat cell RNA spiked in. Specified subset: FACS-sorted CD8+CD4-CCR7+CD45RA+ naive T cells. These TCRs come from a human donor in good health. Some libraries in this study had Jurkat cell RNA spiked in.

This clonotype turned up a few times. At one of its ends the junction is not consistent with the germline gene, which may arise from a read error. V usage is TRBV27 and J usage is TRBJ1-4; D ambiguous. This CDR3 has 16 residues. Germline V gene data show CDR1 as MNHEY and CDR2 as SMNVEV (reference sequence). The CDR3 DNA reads TGTGCCGGCAGTCCGCTACGACCAGCAACTAATGAAAAACTGTTTTTT. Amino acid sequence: CAGSPLRPATNEKLFF.

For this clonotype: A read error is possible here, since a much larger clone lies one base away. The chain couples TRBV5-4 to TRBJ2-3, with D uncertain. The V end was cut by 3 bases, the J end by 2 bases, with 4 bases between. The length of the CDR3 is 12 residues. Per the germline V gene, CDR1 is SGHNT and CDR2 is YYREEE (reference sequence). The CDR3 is CASSSNTDTQYF. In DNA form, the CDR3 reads TGTGCCAGCAGCTCGAACACAGATACGCAGTATTTT. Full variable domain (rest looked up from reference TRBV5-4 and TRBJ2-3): ETGVTQSPTHLIKTRGQQVTLRCSSQSGHNTVSWYQQALGQGPQFIFQYYREEENGRGNFPPRFSGLQFPNYSSELNVNALELDDSALYLCASSSNTDTQYFGPGTRLTVL.

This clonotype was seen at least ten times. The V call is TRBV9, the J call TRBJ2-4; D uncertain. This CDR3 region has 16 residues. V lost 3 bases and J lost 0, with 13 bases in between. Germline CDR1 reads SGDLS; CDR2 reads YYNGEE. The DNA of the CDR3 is TGTGCCAGCAGCGCTGGAGATATCATAGCCAAAAACATTCAGTACTTC. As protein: CASSAGDIIAKNIQYF.

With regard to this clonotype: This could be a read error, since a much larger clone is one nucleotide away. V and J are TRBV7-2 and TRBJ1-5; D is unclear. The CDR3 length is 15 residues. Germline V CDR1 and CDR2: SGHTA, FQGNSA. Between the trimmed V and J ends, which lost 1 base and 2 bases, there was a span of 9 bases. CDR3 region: CASSLGGYRNQPQHF. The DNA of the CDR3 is TGTGCCAGCAGCTTAGGCGGATATCGCAATCAGCCCCAGCATTTT. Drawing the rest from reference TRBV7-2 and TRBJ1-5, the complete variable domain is GAGVSQSPSNKVTEKGKDVELRCDPISGHTALYWYRQSLGQGLEFLIYFQGNSAPDKSGLPSDRFSAERTGGSVSTLTIQRTQQEDSAVYLCASSLGGYRNQPQHFGDGTRLSIL.

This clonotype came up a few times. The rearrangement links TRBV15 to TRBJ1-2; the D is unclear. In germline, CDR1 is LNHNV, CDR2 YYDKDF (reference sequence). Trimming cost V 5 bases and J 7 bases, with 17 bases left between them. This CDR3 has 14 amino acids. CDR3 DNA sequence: TGTGCCACCAGCCAAGGAAGTCGGTTCTCTGGCTACACCTTC. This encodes CATSQGSRFSGYTF.

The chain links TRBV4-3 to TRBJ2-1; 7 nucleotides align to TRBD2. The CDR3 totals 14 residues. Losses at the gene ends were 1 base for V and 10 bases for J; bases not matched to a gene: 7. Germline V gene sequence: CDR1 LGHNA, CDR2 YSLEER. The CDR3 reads CASSQGKAGSEQFF. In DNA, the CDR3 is TGCGCCAGCAGCCAAGGAAAAGCGGGGTCCGAGCAGTTCTTC.

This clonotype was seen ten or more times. The CDR3 coding sequence is TGCAGCGTTGAAGAGCCGACTTACAATGAGCAGTTCTTC. This translates into CSVEEPTYNEQFF. The gene calls are TRBV29-1 and TRBJ2-1; D is unresolved. The germline V gene has CDR1 SQVTM and CDR2 ANQGSEA. V was pared by 0 bases and J by 4 bases, with 7 bases between. The CDR3 runs 13 residues.

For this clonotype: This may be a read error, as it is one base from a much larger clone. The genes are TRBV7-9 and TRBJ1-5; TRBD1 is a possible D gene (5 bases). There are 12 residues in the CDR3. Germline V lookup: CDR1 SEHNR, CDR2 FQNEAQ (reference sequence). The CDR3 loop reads CASSSDSEPRHF. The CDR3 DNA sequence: TGTGCCAGCAGCTCCGACAGTGAACCCCGGCATTTT.

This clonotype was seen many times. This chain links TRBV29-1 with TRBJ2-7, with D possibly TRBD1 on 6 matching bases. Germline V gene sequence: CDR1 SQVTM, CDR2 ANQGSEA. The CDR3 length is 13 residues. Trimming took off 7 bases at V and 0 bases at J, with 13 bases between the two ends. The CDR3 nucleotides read TGCAGCGCCAGGGGCCAAAGCTCCTACGAGCAGTACTTC. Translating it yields CSARGQSSYEQYF.

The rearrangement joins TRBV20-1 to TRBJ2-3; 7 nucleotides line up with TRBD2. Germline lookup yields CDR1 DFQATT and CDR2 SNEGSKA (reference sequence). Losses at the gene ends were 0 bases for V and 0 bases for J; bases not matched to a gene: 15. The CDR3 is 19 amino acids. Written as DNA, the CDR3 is TGCAGTGCTAGAGACGGCGGGAGAGAGGCGTGGTTAAGCACAGATACGCAGTATTTT. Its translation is CSARDGGREAWLSTDTQYF.

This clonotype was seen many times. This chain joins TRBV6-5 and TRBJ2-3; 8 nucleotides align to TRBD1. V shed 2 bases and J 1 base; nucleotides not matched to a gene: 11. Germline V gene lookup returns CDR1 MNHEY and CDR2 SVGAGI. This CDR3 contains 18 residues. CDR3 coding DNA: TGTGCCAGCAGTTACGGGTGGACAGGGATGTTACGCACAGATACGCAGTATTTT. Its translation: CASSYGWTGMLRTDTQYF.

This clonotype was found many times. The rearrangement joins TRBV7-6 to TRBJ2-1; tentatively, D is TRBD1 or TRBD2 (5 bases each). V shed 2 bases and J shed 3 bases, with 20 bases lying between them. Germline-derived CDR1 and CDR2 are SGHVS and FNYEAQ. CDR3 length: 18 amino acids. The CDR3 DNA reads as TGTGCCAGCAGCTTAAACTCTCCAGGGAGACTCTACTACAATGAGCAGTTCTTC. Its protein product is CASSLNSPGRLYYNEQFF.

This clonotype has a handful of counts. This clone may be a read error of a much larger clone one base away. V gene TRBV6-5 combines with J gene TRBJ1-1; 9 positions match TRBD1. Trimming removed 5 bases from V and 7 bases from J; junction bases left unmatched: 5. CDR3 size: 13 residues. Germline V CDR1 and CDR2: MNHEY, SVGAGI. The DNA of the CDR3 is TGTGCCAGCAGTCCACAGGGGGCAGGTGAAGCTTTCTTT. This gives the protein CASSPQGAGEAFF.

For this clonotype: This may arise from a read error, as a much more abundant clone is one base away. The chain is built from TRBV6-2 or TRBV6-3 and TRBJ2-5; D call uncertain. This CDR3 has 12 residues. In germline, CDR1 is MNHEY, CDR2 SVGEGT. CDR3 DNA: TGTGCCAGCAGCCTTTTCCAAGAGACCCGGTACTTC. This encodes CASSLFQETRYF.

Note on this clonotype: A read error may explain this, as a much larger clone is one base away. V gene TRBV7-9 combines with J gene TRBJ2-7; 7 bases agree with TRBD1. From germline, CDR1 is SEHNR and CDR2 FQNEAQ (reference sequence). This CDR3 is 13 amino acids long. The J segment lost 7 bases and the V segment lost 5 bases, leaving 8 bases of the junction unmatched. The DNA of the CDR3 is TGTGCCAGCAGCGGGACCCAGGGGGAAGAGCAGTACTTC. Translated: CASSGTQGEEQYF.

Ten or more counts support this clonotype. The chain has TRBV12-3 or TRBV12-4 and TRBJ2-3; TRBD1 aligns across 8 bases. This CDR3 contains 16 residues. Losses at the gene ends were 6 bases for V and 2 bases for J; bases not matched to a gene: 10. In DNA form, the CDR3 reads TGTGCCAGCAGACTAGGACAGGGCCATCACACAGATACGCAGTATTTT. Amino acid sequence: CASRLGQGHHTDTQYF.

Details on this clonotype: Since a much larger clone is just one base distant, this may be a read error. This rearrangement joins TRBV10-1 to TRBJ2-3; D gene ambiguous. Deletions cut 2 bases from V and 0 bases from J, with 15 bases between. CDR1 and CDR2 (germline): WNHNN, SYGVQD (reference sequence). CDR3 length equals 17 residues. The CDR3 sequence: CASSEPTLVSSTDTQYF. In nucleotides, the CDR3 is TGCGCCAGCAGTGAGCCGACCCTAGTGAGTAGCACAGATACGCAGTATTTT.

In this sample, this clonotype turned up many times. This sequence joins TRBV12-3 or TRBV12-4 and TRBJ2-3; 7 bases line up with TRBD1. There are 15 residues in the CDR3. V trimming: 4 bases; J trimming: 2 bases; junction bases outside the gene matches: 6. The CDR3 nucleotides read TGTGCCAGCAGTTCAGTGACAGGGACCACAGATACGCAGTATTTT. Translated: CASSSVTGTTDTQYF.

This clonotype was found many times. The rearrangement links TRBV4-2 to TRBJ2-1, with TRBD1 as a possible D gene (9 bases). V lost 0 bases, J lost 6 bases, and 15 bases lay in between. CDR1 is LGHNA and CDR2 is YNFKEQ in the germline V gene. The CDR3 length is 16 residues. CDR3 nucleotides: TGTGCCAGCAGCCAAGAGCGGGGGGACAGGGTCAATGAGCAGTTCTTC. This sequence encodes CASSQERGDRVNEQFF.

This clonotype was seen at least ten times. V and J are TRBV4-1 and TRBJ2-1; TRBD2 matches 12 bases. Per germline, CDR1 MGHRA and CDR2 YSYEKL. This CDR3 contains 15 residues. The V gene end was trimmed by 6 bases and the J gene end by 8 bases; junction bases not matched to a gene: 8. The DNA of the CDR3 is TGCGCCAGCAGGTACGGACTAGCGGGAAGCTATGAGCAGTTCTTC. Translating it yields CASRYGLAGSYEQFF.

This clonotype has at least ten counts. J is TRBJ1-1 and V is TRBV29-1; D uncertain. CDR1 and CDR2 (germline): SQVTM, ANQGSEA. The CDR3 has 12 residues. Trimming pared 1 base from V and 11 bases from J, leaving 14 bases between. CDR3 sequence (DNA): TGCAGCGTTGAAGGGTCCAAGGGATGGGCTTTCTTT. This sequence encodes CSVEGSKGWAFF. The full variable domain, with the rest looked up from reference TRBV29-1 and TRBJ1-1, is SAVISQKPSRDICQRGTSLTIQCQVDSQVTMMFWYRQQPGQSLTLIATANQGSEATYESGFVIDKFPISRPNLTFSTLTVSNMSPEDSSIYLCSVEGSKGWAFFGQGTRLTVV.